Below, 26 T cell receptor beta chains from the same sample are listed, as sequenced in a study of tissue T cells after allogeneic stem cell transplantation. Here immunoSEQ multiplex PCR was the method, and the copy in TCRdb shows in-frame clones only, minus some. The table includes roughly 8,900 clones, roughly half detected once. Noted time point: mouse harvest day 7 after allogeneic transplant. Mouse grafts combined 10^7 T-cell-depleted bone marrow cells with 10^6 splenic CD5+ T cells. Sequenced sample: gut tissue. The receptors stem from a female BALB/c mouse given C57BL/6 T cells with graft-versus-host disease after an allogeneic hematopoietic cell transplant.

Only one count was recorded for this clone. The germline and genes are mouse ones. Partial CDR3 DNA: TGTGCCAGCAGTCTGTACCCGAGGGCAGAAACGCTGTAT. Its translation is CASSLYPRAETLY. The CDR3 as a whole reads CASSLYPRAETLYF. J is TRBJ2-3 and V is TRBV26, with D hard to call. Coverage ceases 1 residue before the CDR3 finishes, and the germline J gene fills in the end. Germline CDR1 KGHPV, CDR2 FQNQEV (reference sequence). There are 14 residues in the CDR3. Trimming took 1 base from V and 3 from J, leaving 8 bases between them.

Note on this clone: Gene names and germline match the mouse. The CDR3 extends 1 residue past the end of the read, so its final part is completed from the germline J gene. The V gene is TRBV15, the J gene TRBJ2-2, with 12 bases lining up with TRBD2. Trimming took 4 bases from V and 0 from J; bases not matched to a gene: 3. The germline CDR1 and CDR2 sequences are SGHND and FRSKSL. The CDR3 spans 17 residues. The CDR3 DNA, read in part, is TGTGCCAGCAGTTCCGGGACTGGGGGGACAAACACCGGGCAGCTCTAC. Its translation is CASSSGTGGTNTGQLY. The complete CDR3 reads CASSSGTGGTNTGQLYF.

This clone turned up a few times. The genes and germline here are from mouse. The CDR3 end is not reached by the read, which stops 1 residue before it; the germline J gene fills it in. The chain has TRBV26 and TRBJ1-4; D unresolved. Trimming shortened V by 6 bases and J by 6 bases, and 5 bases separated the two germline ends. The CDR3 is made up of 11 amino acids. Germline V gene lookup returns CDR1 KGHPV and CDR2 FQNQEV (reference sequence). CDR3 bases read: TGTGCCAGCAGCGGGGACGAAAGATTATTT. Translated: CASSGDERLF. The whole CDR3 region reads CASSGDERLFF.

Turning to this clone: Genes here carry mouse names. The chain's CDR3 is CSSSQWTGGDTQYF. The part of the CDR3 DNA that was read is TGCTCCAGCAGTCAATGGACAGGGGGAGACACCCAGTAC. The rearrangement joins TRBV23 to TRBJ2-5; the listed D gene, TRBD1, was not tested against the DNA. The read ends 1 residue early relative to the CDR3; the germline J gene fills the gap. Germline-derived CDR1 and CDR2 are KGHTA and FQNQQP. The CDR3 runs to 14 residues.

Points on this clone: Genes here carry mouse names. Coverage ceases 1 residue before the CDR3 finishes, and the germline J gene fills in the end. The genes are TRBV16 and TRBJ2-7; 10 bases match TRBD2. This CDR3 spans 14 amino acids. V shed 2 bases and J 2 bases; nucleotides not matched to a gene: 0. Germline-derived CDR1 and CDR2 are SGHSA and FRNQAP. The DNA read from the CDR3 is TGTGCAAGCAGCTTAACTGGGGGGGCCTATGAACAGTAC. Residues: CASSLTGGAYEQY. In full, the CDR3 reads CASSLTGGAYEQYF.

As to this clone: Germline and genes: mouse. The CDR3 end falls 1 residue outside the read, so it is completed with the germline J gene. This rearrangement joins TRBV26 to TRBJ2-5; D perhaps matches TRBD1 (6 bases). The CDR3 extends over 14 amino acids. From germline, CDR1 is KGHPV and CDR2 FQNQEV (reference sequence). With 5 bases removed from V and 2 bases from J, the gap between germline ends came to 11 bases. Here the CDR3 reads CASSSQGGQDTQYF. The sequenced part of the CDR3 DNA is TGTGCCAGCAGTTCACAGGGTGGCCAAGACACCCAGTAC.

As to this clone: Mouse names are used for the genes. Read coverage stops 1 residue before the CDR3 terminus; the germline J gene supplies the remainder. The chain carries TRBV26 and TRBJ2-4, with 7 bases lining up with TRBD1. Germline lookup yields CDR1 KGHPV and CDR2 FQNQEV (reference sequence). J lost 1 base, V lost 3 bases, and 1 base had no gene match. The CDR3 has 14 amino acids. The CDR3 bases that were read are TGTGCCAGCAGTCTCGGACAGGGTCAAAACACCTTGTAC. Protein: CASSLGQGQNTLY. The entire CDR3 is CASSLGQGQNTLYF.

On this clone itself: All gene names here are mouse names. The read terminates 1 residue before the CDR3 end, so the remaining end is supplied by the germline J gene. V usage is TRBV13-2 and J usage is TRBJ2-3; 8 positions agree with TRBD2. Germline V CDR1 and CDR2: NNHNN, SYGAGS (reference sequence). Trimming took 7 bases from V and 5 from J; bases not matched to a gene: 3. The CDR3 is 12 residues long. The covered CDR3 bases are TGTGCCAGCAGCGACTGGGGAGAAACGCTGTAT. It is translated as CASSDWGETLY. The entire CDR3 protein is CASSDWGETLYF.

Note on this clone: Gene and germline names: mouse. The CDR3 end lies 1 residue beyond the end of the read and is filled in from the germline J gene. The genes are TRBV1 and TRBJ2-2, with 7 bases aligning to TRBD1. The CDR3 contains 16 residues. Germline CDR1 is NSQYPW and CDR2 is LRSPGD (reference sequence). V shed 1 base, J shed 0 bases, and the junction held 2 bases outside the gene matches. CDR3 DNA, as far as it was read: TGCACCTGCAGTGCAGTGGACAGGACAAACACCGGGCAGCTCTAC. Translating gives CTCSAVDRTNTGQLY. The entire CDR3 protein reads CTCSAVDRTNTGQLYF.

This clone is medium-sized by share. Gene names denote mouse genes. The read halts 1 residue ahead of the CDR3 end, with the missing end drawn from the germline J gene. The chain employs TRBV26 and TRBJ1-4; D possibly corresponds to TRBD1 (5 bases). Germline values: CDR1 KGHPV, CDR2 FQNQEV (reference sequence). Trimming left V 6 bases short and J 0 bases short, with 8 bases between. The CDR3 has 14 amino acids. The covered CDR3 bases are TGTGCCAGCAGGGGACCTTTTTCCAACGAAAGATTATTT. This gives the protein CASRGPFSNERLF. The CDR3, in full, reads CASRGPFSNERLFF.

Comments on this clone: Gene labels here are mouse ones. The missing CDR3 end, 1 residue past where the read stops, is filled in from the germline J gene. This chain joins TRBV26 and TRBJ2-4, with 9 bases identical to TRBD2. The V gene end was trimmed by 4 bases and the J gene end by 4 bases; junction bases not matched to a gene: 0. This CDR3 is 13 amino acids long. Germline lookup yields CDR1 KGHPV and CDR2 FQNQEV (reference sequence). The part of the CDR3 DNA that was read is TGTGCCAGCAGTCGGACTGGGGAAAACACCTTGTAC. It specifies CASSRTGENTLY. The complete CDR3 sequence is CASSRTGENTLYF.

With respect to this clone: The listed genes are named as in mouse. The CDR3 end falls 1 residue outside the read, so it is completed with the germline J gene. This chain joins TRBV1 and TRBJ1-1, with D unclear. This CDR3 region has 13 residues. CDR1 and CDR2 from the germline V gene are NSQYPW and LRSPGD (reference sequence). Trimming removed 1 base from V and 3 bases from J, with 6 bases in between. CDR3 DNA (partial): TGCACCTGCAGTGCAGGGTGGGACACAGAAGTCTTC. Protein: CTCSAGWDTEVF. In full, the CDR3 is CTCSAGWDTEVFF.

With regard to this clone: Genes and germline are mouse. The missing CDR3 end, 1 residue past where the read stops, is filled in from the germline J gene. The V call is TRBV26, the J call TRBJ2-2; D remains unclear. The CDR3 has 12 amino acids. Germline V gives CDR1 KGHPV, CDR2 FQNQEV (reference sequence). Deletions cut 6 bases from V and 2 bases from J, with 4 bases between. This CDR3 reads CASSPNTGQLYF. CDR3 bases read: TGTGCCAGCAGCCCCAACACCGGGCAGCTCTAC.

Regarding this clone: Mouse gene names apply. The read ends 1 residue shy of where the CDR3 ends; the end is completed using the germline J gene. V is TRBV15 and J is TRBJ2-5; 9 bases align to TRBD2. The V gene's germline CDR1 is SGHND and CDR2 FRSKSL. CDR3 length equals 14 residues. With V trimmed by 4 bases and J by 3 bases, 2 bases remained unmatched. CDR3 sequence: CASSSGGGQDTQYF. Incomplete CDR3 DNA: TGTGCCAGCAGTTCTGGGGGGGGGCAAGACACCCAGTAC.

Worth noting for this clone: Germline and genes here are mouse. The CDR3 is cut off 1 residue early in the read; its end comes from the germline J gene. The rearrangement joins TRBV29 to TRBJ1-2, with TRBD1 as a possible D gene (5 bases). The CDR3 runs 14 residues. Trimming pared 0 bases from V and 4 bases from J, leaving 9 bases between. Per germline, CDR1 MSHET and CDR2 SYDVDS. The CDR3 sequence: CASSLSGRASDYTF. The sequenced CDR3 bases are TGTGCTAGCAGTTTATCAGGCAGGGCCTCCGACTACACC.

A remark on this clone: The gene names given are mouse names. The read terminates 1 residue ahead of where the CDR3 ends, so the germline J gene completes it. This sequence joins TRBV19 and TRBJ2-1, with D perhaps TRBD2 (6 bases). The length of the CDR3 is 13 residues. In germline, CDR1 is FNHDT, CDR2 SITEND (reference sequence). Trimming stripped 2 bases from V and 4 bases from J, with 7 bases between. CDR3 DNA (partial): TGTGCCAGCAGTATCGGGGGGTATGCTGAGCAGTTC. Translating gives CASSIGGYAEQF. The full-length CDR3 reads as CASSIGGYAEQFF. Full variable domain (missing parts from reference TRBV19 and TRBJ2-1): GGIITQTPKFLIGQEGQKLTLKCQQNFNHDTMYWYRQDSGKGLRLIYYSITENDLQKGDLSEGYDASREKKSSFSLTVTSAQKNEMAVFLCASSIGGYAEQFFGPGTRLTVL.

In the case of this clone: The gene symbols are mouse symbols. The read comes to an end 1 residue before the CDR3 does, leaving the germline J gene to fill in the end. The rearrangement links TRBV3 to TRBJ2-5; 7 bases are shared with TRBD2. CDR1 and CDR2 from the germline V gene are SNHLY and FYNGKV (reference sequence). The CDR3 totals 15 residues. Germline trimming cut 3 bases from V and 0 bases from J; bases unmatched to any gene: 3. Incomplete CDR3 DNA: TGTGCCAGCAGCTTGCTGGGGGTTAACCAAGACACCCAGTAC. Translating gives CASSLLGVNQDTQY. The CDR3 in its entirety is CASSLLGVNQDTQYF.

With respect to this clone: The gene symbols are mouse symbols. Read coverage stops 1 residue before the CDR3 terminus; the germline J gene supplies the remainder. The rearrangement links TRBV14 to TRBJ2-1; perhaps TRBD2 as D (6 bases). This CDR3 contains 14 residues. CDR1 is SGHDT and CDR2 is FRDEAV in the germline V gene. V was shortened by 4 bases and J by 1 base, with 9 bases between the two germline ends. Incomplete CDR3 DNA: TGTGCCAGCAGTCGACTGGTGAACTATGCTGAGCAGTTC. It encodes CASSRLVNYAEQF. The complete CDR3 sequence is CASSRLVNYAEQFF.

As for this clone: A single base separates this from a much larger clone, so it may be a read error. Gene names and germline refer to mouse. CDR3 amino acids: CASSPGGAETLYF. CDR3 bases read: TGTGCCAGCAGTCCCGGGGGTGCAGAAACGCTGTAT. The genes are TRBV13-1 and TRBJ2-3, with unresolved D. The read terminates 1 residue ahead of where the CDR3 ends, so the germline J gene completes it. V gave up 4 bases and J gave up 1 base, with 7 bases separating them. Germline V CDR1 and CDR2: NSHNY, SYGAGN. The CDR3 contains 13 residues.

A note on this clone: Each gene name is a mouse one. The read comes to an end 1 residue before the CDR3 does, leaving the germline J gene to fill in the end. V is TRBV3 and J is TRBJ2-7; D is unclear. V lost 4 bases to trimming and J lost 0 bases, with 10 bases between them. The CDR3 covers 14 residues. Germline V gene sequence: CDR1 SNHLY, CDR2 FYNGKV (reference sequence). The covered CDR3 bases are TGTGCCAGCAGCTCACCCAGGAGCTCCTATGAACAGTAC. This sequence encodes CASSSPRSSYEQY. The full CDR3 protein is CASSSPRSSYEQYF.

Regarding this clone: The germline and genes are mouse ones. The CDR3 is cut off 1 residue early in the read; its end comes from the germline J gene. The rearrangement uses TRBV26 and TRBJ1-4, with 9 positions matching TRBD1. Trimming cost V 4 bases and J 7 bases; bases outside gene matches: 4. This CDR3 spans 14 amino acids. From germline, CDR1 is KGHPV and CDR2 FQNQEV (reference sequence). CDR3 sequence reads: CASSRTGEGERLFF. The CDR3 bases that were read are TGTGCCAGCAGTCGGACAGGGGAGGGCGAAAGATTATTT.

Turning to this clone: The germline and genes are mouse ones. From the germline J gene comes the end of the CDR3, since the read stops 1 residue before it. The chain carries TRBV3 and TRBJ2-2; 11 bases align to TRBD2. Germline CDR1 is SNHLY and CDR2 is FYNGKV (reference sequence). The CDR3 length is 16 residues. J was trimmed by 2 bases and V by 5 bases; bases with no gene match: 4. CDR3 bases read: TGTGCCAGCAGCCTCCGGGACTGGGGGAACACCGGGCAGCTCTAC. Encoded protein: CASSLRDWGNTGQLY. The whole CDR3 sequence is CASSLRDWGNTGQLYF.

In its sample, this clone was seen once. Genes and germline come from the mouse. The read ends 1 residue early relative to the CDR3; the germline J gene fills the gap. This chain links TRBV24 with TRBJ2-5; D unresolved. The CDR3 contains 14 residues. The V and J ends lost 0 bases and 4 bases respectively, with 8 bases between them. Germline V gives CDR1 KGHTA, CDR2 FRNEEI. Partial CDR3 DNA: TGTGCCAGCAGTCTGTATACCTTTAAAGACACCCAGTAC. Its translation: CASSLYTFKDTQY. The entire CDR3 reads CASSLYTFKDTQYF.

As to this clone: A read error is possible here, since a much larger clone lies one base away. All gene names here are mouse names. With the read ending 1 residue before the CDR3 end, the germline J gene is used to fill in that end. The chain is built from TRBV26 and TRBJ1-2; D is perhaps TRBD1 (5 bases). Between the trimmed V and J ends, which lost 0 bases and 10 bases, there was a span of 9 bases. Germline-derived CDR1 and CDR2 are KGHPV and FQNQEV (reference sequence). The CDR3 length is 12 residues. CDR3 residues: CASSLSSRGYTF. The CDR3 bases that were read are TGTGCCAGCAGTCTGTCGTCGAGGGGCTACACC.

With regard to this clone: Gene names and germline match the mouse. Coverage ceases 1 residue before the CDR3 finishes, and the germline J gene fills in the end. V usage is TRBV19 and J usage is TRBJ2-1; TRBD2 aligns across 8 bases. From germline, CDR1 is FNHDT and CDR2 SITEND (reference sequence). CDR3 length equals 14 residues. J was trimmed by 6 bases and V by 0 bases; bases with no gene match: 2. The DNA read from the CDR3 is TGTGCCAGCAGTATAGCTGGGGGGTTTGCTGAGCAGTTC. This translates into CASSIAGGFAEQF. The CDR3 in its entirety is CASSIAGGFAEQFF.

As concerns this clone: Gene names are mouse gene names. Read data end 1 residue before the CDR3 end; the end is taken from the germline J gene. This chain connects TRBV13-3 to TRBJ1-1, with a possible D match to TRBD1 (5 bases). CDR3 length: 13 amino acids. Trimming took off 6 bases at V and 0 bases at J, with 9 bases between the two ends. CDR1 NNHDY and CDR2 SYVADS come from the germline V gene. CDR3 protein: CASIGQANTEVFF. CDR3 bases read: TGTGCCAGCATCGGACAAGCAAACACAGAAGTCTTC.